These T cell receptor beta chains were read from a single sample in a study of regulatory T cells in long-lasting Graves disease. TCRdb re-called the multiplex PCR reads through MiXCR, storing one row per CDR3 protein. The sample holds hundreds of thousands of distinct CDR3 sequences; more than 10% are singletons and the top ten take around 9.3%. The same sample was also studied in work on T cells in Graves' hyperthyroidism and ophthalmopathy.

Sequenced here: peripheral blood mononuclear cells (PBMCs), sampled at new diagnosis, from a patient treated with antithyroid drugs. The receptors here all came from a woman in her thirties with Graves disease. Both conserved end residues are part of each CDR3. The order of the fields is D gene, J gene, clone size, V gene, CDR3 protein, CDR3 DNA. The D gene is left open where the match is weak. The listing skips clone size in some rows; elsewhere it reads once, few, many or a size class.

d_call: -; j_call: TRBJ1-6; clone_size: many; v_call: TRBV4-1; cdr3_aa: CASSQDEQGGGPLHF; cdr3_nt: TGCGCCAGCAGCCAAGATGAACAGGGCGGAGGACCCCTCCACTTT
d_call: -; j_call: TRBJ1-1; clone_size: few; v_call: TRBV5-6; cdr3_aa: CASGRGGLKNTEAFF; cdr3_nt: TGTGCCAGCGGCAGGGGTGGGTTGAAGAACACTGAAGCTTTCTTT
d_call: TRBD2; j_call: TRBJ2-7; clone_size: few; v_call: TRBV10-1; cdr3_aa: CASSENPGLAGVYEQYF; cdr3_nt: TGCGCCAGCAGTGAAAACCCGGGACTAGCGGGAGTCTACGAGCAGTACTTC
d_call: TRBD2; j_call: TRBJ2-3; clone_size: few; v_call: TRBV2; cdr3_aa: CAGGLAGGPLTDTQYF; cdr3_nt: TGTGCCGGGGGACTAGCGGGAGGGCCATTAACAGATACGCAGTATTTT
d_call: TRBD2; j_call: TRBJ2-4; clone_size: once; v_call: TRBV29-1; cdr3_aa: CSVAEISGAGVRNIQYF; cdr3_nt: TGCAGCGTGGCAGAAATTAGCGGGGCGGGAGTCCGGAACATTCAGTACTTC
d_call: TRBD2; j_call: TRBJ2-5; clone_size: few; v_call: TRBV9; cdr3_aa: CASSNLAGGSETQYF; cdr3_nt: TGTGCCAGCAGCAATCTAGCGGGAGGGAGTGAGACCCAGTACTTC
d_call: -; j_call: TRBJ2-1; clone_size: many; v_call: TRBV11-2; cdr3_aa: CASSLTVGSYNEQFF; cdr3_nt: TGTGCCAGCAGCTTAACCGTCGGCTCCTACAATGAGCAGTTCTTC
d_call: -; j_call: TRBJ2-7; clone_size: -; v_call: TRBV27; cdr3_aa: CASSFDGSYEQYF; cdr3_nt: TGTGCCAGCAGTTTCGATGGTTCCTACGAGCAGTACTTC
d_call: -; j_call: TRBJ2-2; clone_size: few; v_call: TRBV9; cdr3_aa: CASSVGYRSPGELFF; cdr3_nt: TGTGCCAGCAGCGTAGGATACCGATCTCCCGGGGAGCTGTTTTTT
d_call: TRBD2; j_call: TRBJ2-1; clone_size: many; v_call: TRBV2; cdr3_aa: CASSDTSVSYNEQFF; cdr3_nt: TGTGCCAGCAGTGATACTAGCGTCTCCTACAATGAGCAGTTCTTC
d_call: -; j_call: TRBJ2-1; clone_size: many; v_call: TRBV5-1; cdr3_aa: CASTSYGRPGDNEQFF; cdr3_nt: TGCGCCAGCACCTCATATGGACGGCCGGGAGACAATGAGCAGTTCTTC
d_call: TRBD1; j_call: TRBJ1-1; clone_size: many; v_call: TRBV27; cdr3_aa: CASSPRQGARHTEAFF; cdr3_nt: TGTGCCAGCAGTCCGCGACAGGGGGCGCGGCATACTGAAGCTTTCTTT
d_call: TRBD1; j_call: TRBJ2-3; clone_size: many; v_call: TRBV7-3; cdr3_aa: CASSSLGQESTDTQYF; cdr3_nt: TGTGCCAGCAGCTCCCTGGGACAGGAGAGCACAGATACGCAGTATTTT
d_call: -; j_call: TRBJ2-2; clone_size: many; v_call: TRBV15; cdr3_aa: CATSRSRTVNTGELFF; cdr3_nt: TGTGCCACCAGCAGGTCGAGAACGGTGAACACCGGGGAGCTGTTTTTT
d_call: -; j_call: TRBJ1-5; clone_size: many; v_call: TRBV6-1; cdr3_aa: CASSGGTVYSNQPQHF; cdr3_nt: TGTGCCAGCAGTGGTGGGACTGTTTATAGCAATCAGCCCCAGCATTTT
d_call: -; j_call: TRBJ2-7; clone_size: -; v_call: TRBV6-1; cdr3_aa: CASRLQGSGNEQYF; cdr3_nt: TGTGCCAGCAGACTACAGGGATCCGGTAACGAGCAGTACTTC
d_call: -; j_call: TRBJ1-1; clone_size: few; v_call: TRBV5-5; cdr3_aa: CASSLNPPGGSGPEAFF; cdr3_nt: TGTGCCAGCAGCTTAAACCCACCGGGGGGCTCGGGTCCTGAAGCTTTCTTT
d_call: -; j_call: TRBJ2-3; clone_size: many; v_call: TRBV20-1; cdr3_aa: CSASHKDTQYF; cdr3_nt: TGCAGTGCTAGCCATAAAGATACGCAGTATTTT
d_call: -; j_call: TRBJ2-1; clone_size: -; v_call: TRBV20-1; cdr3_aa: CSARLGYSYNEQFF; cdr3_nt: TGCAGTGCTAGATTGGGGTACTCCTACAATGAGCAGTTCTTC
d_call: -; j_call: TRBJ2-7; clone_size: -; v_call: TRBV20-1; cdr3_aa: CSARDFRGRTSYEQYF; cdr3_nt: TGCAGTGCTAGAGATTTTAGAGGGAGAACTTCCTACGAGCAGTACTTC
d_call: -; j_call: TRBJ2-7; clone_size: many; v_call: TRBV6-1; cdr3_aa: CASSQGASRSYEQYF; cdr3_nt: TGTGCCAGCAGCCAAGGGGCGTCGCGGTCCTACGAGCAGTACTTC
d_call: -; j_call: TRBJ1-1; clone_size: many; v_call: TRBV20-1; cdr3_aa: CSARSPVQAFF; cdr3_nt: TGCAGTGCTAGATCCCCCGTGCAGGCTTTCTTT
d_call: -; j_call: TRBJ2-1; clone_size: many; v_call: TRBV20-1; cdr3_aa: CSARRLWGPDNEQFF; cdr3_nt: TGCAGTGCTAGGCGACTTTGGGGGCCCGACAATGAGCAGTTCTTC
d_call: -; j_call: TRBJ2-2; clone_size: -; v_call: TRBV14; cdr3_aa: CASSQDRSGELFF; cdr3_nt: TGTGCCAGCAGCCAAGATCGATCCGGGGAGCTGTTTTTT
d_call: -; j_call: TRBJ2-2; clone_size: -; v_call: TRBV7-2; cdr3_aa: CASSLGRGPGTGELFF; cdr3_nt: TGTGCCAGCAGCTTAGGTCGGGGGCCGGGCACCGGGGAGCTGTTTTTT
d_call: -; j_call: TRBJ2-5; clone_size: many; v_call: TRBV6-1; cdr3_aa: CASRVQGGAETQYF; cdr3_nt: TGTGCCAGCAGAGTACAGGGTGGCGCGGAGACCCAGTACTTC
d_call: -; j_call: TRBJ2-5; clone_size: many; v_call: TRBV10-3; cdr3_aa: CAISGSYQETQYF; cdr3_nt: TGTGCCATCAGCGGTAGTTACCAAGAGACCCAGTACTTC
d_call: -; j_call: TRBJ1-6; clone_size: few; v_call: TRBV7-2; cdr3_aa: CASSSTGLSLHF; cdr3_nt: TGTGCCAGCAGCTCCACAGGGTTGTCCCTCCACTTT
d_call: TRBD2; j_call: TRBJ2-7; clone_size: -; v_call: TRBV19; cdr3_aa: CASSVWLAGGLREQYF; cdr3_nt: TGTGCCAGTAGTGTGTGGCTAGCGGGCGGCTTACGAGAGCAGTACTTC
d_call: -; j_call: TRBJ2-7; clone_size: many; v_call: TRBV9; cdr3_aa: CASSSEPQETLNEQYF; cdr3_nt: TGTGCCAGCAGCTCAGAACCGCAGGAAACCCTTAACGAGCAGTACTTC
d_call: -; j_call: TRBJ2-3; clone_size: few; v_call: TRBV6-2/TRBV6-3; cdr3_aa: CASSELGGWDNTQYF; cdr3_nt: TGTGCCAGCAGTGAATTGGGGGGTTGGGACAATACGCAGTATTTT
d_call: TRBD1; j_call: TRBJ1-6; clone_size: many; v_call: TRBV28; cdr3_aa: CASSLREGQFHF; cdr3_nt: TGTGCCAGCAGCCTACGGGAGGGACAGTTCCACTTT
d_call: -; j_call: TRBJ2-1; clone_size: many; v_call: TRBV10-2; cdr3_aa: CASSESKTGDEQFF; cdr3_nt: TGCGCCAGCAGTGAGTCGAAAACGGGGGACGAGCAGTTCTTC
d_call: -; j_call: TRBJ1-5; clone_size: -; v_call: TRBV20-1; cdr3_aa: CSARGGVGQPQHF; cdr3_nt: TGCAGTGCTAGGGGGGGGGTTGGTCAGCCCCAGCATTTT
d_call: -; j_call: TRBJ1-4; clone_size: many; v_call: TRBV19; cdr3_aa: CASSGQGEEKLFF; cdr3_nt: TGTGCCAGTAGTGGGCAGGGTGAGGAAAAACTGTTTTTT
d_call: TRBD2; j_call: TRBJ2-1; clone_size: many; v_call: TRBV7-2; cdr3_aa: CASSLVSLAGGNEQFF; cdr3_nt: TGTGCCAGCAGCTTAGTTAGTCTAGCGGGAGGCAATGAGCAGTTCTTC
d_call: TRBD1; j_call: TRBJ1-6; clone_size: many; v_call: TRBV27; cdr3_aa: CASSLRQGGSYNSPLHF; cdr3_nt: TGTGCCAGCAGTTTGAGACAGGGAGGATCCTATAATTCACCCCTCCACTTT
d_call: -; j_call: TRBJ2-7; clone_size: few; v_call: TRBV6-2/TRBV6-3; cdr3_aa: CASSYPGRSYEQYF; cdr3_nt: TGTGCCAGCAGTTACCCGGGCCGATCCTACGAGCAGTACTTC
d_call: TRBD1; j_call: TRBJ1-5; clone_size: -; v_call: TRBV28; cdr3_aa: CASTRGPTPHQPQHF; cdr3_nt: TGTGCCAGTACGAGGGGGCCAACCCCCCATCAGCCCCAGCATTTT
d_call: TRBD2; j_call: TRBJ2-1; clone_size: many; v_call: TRBV7-3; cdr3_aa: CASSLWGLAGDEQFF; cdr3_nt: TGTGCCAGCAGCTTATGGGGACTAGCGGGAGATGAGCAGTTCTTC
d_call: -; j_call: TRBJ2-2; clone_size: few; v_call: TRBV6-1; cdr3_aa: CASRPSGGLNTGELFF; cdr3_nt: TGTGCCAGCCGCCCCTCGGGGGGCCTGAACACCGGGGAGCTGTTTTTT
d_call: -; j_call: TRBJ1-1; clone_size: many; v_call: TRBV28; cdr3_aa: CASSLGPRGAFF; cdr3_nt: TGTGCCAGCAGCCTGGGACCCCGGGGGGCTTTCTTT
d_call: -; j_call: TRBJ2-5; clone_size: -; v_call: TRBV11-2; cdr3_aa: CASSYVPFETQYF; cdr3_nt: TGTGCCAGCAGCTACGTACCCTTTGAGACCCAGTACTTC
d_call: -; j_call: TRBJ2-1; clone_size: many; v_call: TRBV15; cdr3_aa: CATSRDQGSYEQFF; cdr3_nt: TGTGCCACCAGCAGAGATCAAGGGAGCTATGAGCAGTTCTTC
d_call: -; j_call: TRBJ2-1; clone_size: many; v_call: TRBV5-1; cdr3_aa: CASSLSGTLYNEQFF; cdr3_nt: TGCGCCAGCAGCTTGTCTGGGACTCTTTACAATGAGCAGTTCTTC